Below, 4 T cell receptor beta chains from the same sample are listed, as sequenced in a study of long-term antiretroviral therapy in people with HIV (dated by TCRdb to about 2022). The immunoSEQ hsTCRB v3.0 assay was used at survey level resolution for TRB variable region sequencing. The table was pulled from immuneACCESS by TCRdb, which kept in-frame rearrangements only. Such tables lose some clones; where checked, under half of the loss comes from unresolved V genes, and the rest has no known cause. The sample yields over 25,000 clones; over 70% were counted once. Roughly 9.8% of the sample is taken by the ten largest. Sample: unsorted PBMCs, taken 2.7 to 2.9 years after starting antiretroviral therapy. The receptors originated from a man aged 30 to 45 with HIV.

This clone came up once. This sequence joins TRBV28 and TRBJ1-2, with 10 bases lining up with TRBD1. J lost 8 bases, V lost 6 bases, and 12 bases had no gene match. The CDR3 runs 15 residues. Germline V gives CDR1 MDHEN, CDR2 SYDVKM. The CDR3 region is CASSYRDRGSGGYTF. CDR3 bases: TGTGCCAGCAGCTACCGGGACAGGGGCTCTGGCGGCTACACCTTC.

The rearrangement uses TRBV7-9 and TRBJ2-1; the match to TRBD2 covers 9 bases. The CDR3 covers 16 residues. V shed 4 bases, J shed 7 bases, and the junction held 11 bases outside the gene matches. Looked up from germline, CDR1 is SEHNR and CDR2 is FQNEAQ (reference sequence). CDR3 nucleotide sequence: TGTGCCAGCAGCTCCTCCGAAGCGGGGGGTGGGAATGAGCAGTTCTTC. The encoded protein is CASSSSEAGGGNEQFF. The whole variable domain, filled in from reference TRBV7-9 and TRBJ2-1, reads DTGVSQNPRHKITKRGQNVTFRCDPISEHNRLYWYRQTLGQGPEFLTYFQNEAQLEKSRLLSDRFSAERPKGSFSTLEIQRTEQGDSAMYLCASSSSEAGGGNEQFFGPGTRLTVL.

The DNA of the CDR3 is TGTGCCAGCAGTGAAATGGGGGGGAACACTGAAGCTTTCTTT. It specifies CASSEMGGNTEAFF. The chain employs TRBV6-1 and TRBJ1-1, with D perhaps TRBD1 (5 bases). CDR1 is MNHNS and CDR2 is SASEGT in the germline V gene. The CDR3 has 14 amino acids. V was clipped by 2 bases and J by 1 base, with 8 bases between them.

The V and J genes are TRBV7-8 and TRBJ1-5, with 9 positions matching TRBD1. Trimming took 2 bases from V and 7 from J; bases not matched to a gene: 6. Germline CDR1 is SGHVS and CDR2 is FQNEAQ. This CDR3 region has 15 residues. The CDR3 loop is CASSLTGGPIQPQHF. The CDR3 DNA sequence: TGTGCCAGCAGCTTAACAGGGGGCCCCATCCAGCCCCAGCATTTT.